The clone carrying this TCR beta chain was detected a few times. The antigen is not known. These data come from a study of blood T cells in healthy people across ages. Study-level background: About one barcoded beta molecule per two T cells was the capture yield of template switching.

Study findings and constraints: A roughly linear age-dependent decrease characterized TCR beta diversity per million T cells.

This CDR3 spans 15 amino acids. With V trimmed by 8 bases and J by 3 bases, 8 bases remained unmatched. A second PCR, run for 7 to 11 cycles, used a sample-barcoded 5' primer plus a J-beta primer mix. TCRdb re-called the 5' RACE reads with MiXCR, one entry per CDR3 protein. The table lists under 1 million distinct CDR3 sequences, approximately 44% of them singletons, with around 21% in the top ten. The specimen sequenced was blood. This chain connects TRBV12-3 or TRBV12-4 to TRBJ2-3, with 10 nucleotides matching TRBD2. The sequence was obtained from a man aged 55 to 70 in good health. Here the CDR3 reads CASGPSGGTTDTQYF. CDR3 bases: TGTGCCAGCGGCCCTAGCGGGGGCACGACAGATACGCAGTATTTT.